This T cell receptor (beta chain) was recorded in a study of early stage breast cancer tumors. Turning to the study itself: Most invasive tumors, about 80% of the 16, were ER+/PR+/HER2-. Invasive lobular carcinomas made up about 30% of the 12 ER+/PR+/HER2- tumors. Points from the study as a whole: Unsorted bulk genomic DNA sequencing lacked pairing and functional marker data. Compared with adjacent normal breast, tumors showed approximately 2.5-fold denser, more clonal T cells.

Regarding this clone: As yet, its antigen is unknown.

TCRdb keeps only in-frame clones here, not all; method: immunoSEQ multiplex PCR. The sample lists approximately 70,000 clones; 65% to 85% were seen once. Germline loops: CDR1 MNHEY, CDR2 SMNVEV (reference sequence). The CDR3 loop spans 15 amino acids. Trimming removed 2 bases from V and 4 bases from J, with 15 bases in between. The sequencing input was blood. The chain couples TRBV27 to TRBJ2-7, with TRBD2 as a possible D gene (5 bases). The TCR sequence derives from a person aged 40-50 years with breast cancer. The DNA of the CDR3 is TGTGCCAGCAGTTTAAGCACCGGGATTAGGTACGAGCAGTACTTC. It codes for CASSLSTGIRYEQYF.